A selection of T cell receptor beta chains follows, all from one sample in a study of cytomegalovirus exposure and HLA in healthy donors. The data were produced by immunoSEQ multiplex PCR, yet TCRdb's version contains in-frame clones alone and is incomplete. This table has over 150,000 clones, around three quarters appearing once. The sequenced sample was PBMCs. These receptors originate from a woman aged 40 to 55 in good health and CMV-seronegative. CDR3s include the opening cysteine and the closing phenylalanine or tryptophan.

TRBV2	TRBJ1-1	14	CASSVQGANTEAFF
TRBV2	TRBJ1-5	15	CASSEGGQPNQPQHF
TRBV7-2	TRBJ2-1	15	CASSSRLAGYNEQFF
TRBV6-1	TRBJ2-3	14	CASSRGEPRGTQYF
TRBV19	TRBJ1-1	12	CAASEANTEAFF
TRBV9	TRBJ1-6	13	CASSDPGNSPLHF
TRBV6-1	TRBJ2-5	14	CASDPGQWGETQYF
TRBV29-1	TRBJ2-7	15	CSVEVLAVRPYEQYF
TRBV7-6	TRBJ2-5	16	CASSLGSVGGLETQYF
TRBV19	TRBJ1-2	16	CASSRRNHDREDGYTF
TRBV10-2	TRBJ2-7	18	CASSELAGQGTRSYEQYF
TRBV4-1	TRBJ1-2	16	CASSQNSGTPNYGYTF
TRBV7-9	TRBJ2-7	14	CASSLWEDSYEQYF
TRBV7-9	TRBJ2-5	16	CASSARDIDYQETQYF
TRBV10-3	TRBJ2-3	16	CAISDVAAAGTDTQYF
TRBV6-1	TRBJ2-7	14	CAIPGESLLEEQYF
TRBV7-2	TRBJ2-5	14	CASSRRLALETQYF
TRBV4-2	TRBJ2-5	16	CASSPGQGSSGETQYF
TRBV7-9	TRBJ2-7	12	CASSSGIYEQYF
TRBV7-9	TRBJ1-1	14	CSSRPGQIFTQAFF
TRBV19	TRBJ1-4	14	CASSQQGTNEKLFF
TRBV9	TRBJ1-3	16	CASSVGRANSGNTIYF
TRBV7-9	TRBJ1-5	14	CASSPGQANQPQHF
TRBV7-9	TRBJ1-4	16	CASSIILTGLSEKLFF
TRBV9	TRBJ2-2	16	CASGLAGGKITGELFF
TRBV11-2	TRBJ2-7	14	CASGHLGGQYEQYF
TRBV2	TRBJ2-7	15	CASTPLGGVTYEQYF
TRBV11-2	TRBJ2-5	16	CASSLGERGGGETQYF
TRBV10-3	TRBJ2-1	13	CAGKRDGYNEQFF
TRBV6-5	TRBJ1-1	12	CASSHSGTEAFF
TRBV6-5	TRBJ2-7	14	CASSSASGSYEQYF
TRBV27	TRBJ2-2	16	CASSLGIDRRTGELFF
TRBV5-6	TRBJ2-7	14	CASSPGQGRDEQYF
TRBV6-5	TRBJ2-5	13	CASSFGQQETQYF
TRBV7-8	TRBJ1-3	12	CASRGRRNTIYF
TRBV5-1	TRBJ1-2	19	CASSLKTGPRLGGAYGYTF
TRBV5-6	TRBJ2-4	17	CASSQDASGNRARGVDF
TRBV10-3	TRBJ2-6	15	CAISVGQLGANVLTF
TRBV5-5	TRBJ1-1	16	CASSPVKGALTTEAFF
TRBV10-1	TRBJ1-2	13	CAIQSQGRYGYTF
TRBV6-5	.	15	CASSYSWTSRSEQYF
TRBV4-1	TRBJ2-7	12	CASSQDMRRVYF
TRBV27	TRBJ1-1	14	CASSPLYPTGEAFF
TRBV6-5	TRBJ2-7	14	CASRQQGGSHEQYF
TRBV6-5	TRBJ2-3	14	CASSRQGPRDTQYF
TRBV6-5	TRBJ1-6	15	CASSYSAGRNSPLHF
TRBV6-6	TRBJ2-7	13	CASNTGSSYEQYF
TRBV19	TRBJ2-7	15	CASSQSQGSSYEQYF
TRBV2	TRBJ2-5	12	CASSVIEETQYF
TRBV29-1	TRBJ1-1	13	CSVLPQVNTEAFF
TRBV27	TRBJ1-5	17	CASSADKLLRSNQPQHF
TRBV5-1	TRBJ2-1	16	CASSLFTSGPYNEQFF
TRBV5-1	TRBJ2-5	16	CASSSRPTGTEETQYF
TRBV5-4	TRBJ1-1	20	CASSPGTGGLGGAMNTEAFF
TRBV5-1	TRBJ2-7	15	CASALSMRLAYEQYF
TRBV2	TRBJ2-1	18	CASSELGTSGYMSGEQFF
TRBV2	TRBJ2-7	11	CASSFDSEQYF
TRBV2	TRBJ2-1	12	CASSGLANEQFF
TRBV4-2	TRBJ2-7	12	CASSQDRLEQYF